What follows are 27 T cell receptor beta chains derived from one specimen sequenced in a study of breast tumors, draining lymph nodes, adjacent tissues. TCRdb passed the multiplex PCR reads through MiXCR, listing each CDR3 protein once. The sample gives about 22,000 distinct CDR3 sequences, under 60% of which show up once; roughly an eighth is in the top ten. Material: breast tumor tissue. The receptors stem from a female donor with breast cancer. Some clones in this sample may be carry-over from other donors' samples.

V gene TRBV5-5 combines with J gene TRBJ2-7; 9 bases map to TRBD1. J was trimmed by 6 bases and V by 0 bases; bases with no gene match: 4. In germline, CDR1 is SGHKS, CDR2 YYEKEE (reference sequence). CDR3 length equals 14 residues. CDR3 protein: CASSLEGTGREQYF. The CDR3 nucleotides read TGTGCCAGCAGCTTGGAAGGGACAGGGCGCGAGCAGTACTTC. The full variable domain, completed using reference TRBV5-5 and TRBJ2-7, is DAGVTQSPTHLIKTRGQQVTLRCSPISGHKSVSWYQQVLGQGPQFIFQYYEKEERGRGNFPDRFSARQFPNYSSELNVNALLLGDSALYLCASSLEGTGREQYFGPGTRLTVT.

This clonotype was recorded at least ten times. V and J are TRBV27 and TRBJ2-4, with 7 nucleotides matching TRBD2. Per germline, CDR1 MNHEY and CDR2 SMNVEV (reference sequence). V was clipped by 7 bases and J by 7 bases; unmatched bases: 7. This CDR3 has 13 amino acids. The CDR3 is CASKTGGVNIQYF. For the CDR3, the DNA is TGTGCCAGCAAAACGGGAGGCGTGAACATTCAGTACTTC.

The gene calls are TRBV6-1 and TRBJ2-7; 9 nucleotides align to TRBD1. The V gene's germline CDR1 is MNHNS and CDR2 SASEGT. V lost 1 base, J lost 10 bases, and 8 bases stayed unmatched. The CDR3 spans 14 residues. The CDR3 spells CASSEGGDRVGQYF. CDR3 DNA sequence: TGTGCCAGCAGTGAAGGAGGGGACAGGGTTGGACAGTACTTC.

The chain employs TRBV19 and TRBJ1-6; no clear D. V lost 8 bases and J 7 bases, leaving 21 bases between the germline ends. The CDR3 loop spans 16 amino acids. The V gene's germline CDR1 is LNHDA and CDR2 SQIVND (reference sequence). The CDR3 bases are TGTGCCAGTGCGTCTTCGTGGGTAAAGGAAAATTCACCCCTCCACTTT. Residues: CASASSWVKENSPLHF.

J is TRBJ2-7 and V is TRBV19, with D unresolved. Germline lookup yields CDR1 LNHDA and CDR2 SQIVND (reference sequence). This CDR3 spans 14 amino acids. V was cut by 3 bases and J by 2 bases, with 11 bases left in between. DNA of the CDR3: TGTGCCAGTAGTATGTCAAGTAGGACCTACGAGCAGTACTTC. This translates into CASSMSSRTYEQYF.

In DNA, the CDR3 is TGCAGCAGACTGTCGTCTAACTATGGCTACACCTTC. Amino acid sequence: CSRLSSNYGYTF. The chain employs TRBV20-1 and TRBJ1-2; no firm D call. The CDR3 is made up of 12 amino acids. Germline V gene data show CDR1 as DFQATT and CDR2 as SNEGSKA (reference sequence).

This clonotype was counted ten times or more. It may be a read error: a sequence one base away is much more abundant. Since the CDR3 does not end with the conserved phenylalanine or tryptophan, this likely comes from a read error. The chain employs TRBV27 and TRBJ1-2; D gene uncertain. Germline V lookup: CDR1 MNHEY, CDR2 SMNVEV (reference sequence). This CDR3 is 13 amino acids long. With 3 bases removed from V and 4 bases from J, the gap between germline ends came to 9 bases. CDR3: CASSFWQSYGYTL. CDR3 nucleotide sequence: TGTGCCAGCAGTTTTTGGCAGTCCTATGGCTACACCCTC.

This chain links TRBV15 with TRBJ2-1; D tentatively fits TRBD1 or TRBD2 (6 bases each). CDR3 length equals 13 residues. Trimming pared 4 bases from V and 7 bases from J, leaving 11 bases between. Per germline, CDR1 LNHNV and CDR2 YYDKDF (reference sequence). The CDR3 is CATSTQGGNEQFF. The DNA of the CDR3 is TGTGCCACCAGCACGCAAGGGGGGAATGAGCAGTTCTTC.

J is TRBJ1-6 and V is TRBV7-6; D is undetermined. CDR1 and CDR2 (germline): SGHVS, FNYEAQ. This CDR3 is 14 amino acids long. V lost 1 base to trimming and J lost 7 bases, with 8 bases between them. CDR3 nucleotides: TGTGCCAGCAGCTTAGGACGGACCAATTCACCCCTCCACTTT. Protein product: CASSLGRTNSPLHF.

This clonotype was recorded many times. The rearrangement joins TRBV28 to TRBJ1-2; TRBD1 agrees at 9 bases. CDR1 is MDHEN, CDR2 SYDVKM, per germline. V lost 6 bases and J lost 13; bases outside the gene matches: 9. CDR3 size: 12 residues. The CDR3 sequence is CASSLRTGDVTF. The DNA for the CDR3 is TGTGCCAGCAGCCTACGGACAGGGGATGTCACCTTC.

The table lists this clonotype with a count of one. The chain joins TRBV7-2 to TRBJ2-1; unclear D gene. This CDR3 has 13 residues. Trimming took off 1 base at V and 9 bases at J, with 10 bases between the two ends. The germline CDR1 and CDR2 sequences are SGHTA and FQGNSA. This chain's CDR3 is CASSLGRGIEQFF. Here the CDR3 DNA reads TGTGCCAGCAGCTTAGGCCGAGGTATTGAGCAGTTCTTC.

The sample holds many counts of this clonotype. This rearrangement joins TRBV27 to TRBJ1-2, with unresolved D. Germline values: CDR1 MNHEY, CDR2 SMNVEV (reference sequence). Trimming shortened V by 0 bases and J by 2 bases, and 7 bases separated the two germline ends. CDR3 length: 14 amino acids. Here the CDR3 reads CASSLSRQNYGYTF. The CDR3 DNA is TGTGCCAGCAGTTTATCGAGGCAGAACTATGGCTACACCTTC.

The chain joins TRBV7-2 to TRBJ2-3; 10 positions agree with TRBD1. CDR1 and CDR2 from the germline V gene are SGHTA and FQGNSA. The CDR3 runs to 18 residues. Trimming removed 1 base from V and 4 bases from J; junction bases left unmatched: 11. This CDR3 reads CASSLERDRGSGADTQYF. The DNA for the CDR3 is TGTGCCAGCAGCTTAGAGAGGGACAGGGGATCGGGGGCAGATACGCAGTATTTT.

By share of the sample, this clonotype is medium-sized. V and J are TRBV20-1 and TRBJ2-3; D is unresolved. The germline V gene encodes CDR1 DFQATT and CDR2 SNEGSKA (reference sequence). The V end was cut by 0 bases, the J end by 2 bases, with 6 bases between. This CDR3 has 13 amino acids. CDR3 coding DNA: TGCAGTGCTAGAGATGCGGTCACAGATACGCAGTATTTT. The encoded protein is CSARDAVTDTQYF.

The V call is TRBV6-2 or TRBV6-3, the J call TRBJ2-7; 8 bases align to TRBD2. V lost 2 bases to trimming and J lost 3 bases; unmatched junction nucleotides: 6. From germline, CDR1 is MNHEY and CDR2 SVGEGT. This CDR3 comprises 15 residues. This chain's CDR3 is CASSYDGLAGYEQYF. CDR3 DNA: TGTGCCAGCAGTTACGATGGGCTAGCGGGCTACGAGCAGTACTTC.

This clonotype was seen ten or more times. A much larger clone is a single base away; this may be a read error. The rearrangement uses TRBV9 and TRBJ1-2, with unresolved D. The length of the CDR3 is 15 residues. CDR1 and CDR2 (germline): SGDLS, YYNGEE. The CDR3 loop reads CASSVSSDTYYGSTF. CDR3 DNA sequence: TGTGCCAGCAGCGTATCCTCTGACACATACTATGGCTCCACCTTC.

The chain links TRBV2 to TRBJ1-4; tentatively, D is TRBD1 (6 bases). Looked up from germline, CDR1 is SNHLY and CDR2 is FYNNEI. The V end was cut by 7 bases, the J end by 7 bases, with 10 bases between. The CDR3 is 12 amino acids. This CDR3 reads CASNRVSEKLFF. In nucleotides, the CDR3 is TGTGCCAGCAACAGGGTTAGTGAAAAACTGTTTTTT.

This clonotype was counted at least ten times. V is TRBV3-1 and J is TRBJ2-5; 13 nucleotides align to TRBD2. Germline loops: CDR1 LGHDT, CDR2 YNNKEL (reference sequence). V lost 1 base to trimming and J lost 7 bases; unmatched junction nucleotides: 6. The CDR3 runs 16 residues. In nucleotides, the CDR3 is TGTGCCAGCAGCCAAGGAGGGACTAGCGGGGCTCGGACCCAGTACTTC. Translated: CASSQGGTSGARTQYF.

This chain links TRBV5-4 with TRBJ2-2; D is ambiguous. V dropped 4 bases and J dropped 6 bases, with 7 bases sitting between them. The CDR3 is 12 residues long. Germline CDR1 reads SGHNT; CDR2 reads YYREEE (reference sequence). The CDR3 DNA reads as TGTGCCAGCAGCGTCTGGTCCGGGGAGCTGTTTTTT. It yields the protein CASSVWSGELFF.

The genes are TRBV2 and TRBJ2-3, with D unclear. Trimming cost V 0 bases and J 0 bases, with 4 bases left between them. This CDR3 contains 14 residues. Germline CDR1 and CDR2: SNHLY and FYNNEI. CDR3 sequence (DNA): TGTGCCAGCAGTGAAGCGTACAGCACAGATACGCAGTATTTT. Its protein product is CASSEAYSTDTQYF.

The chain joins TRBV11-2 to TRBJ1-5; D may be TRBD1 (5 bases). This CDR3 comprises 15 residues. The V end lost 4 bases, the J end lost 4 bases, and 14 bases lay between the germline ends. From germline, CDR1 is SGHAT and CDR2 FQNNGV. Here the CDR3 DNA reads TGTGCCAGCAGCTGTACCGGGACGGGTAATCAGCCCCAGCATTTT. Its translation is CASSCTGTGNQPQHF.

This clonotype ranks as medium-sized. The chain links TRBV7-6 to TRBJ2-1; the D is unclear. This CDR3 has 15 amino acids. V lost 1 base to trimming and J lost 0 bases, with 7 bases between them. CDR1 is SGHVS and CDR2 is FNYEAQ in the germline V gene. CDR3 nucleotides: TGTGCCAGCAGCTTAGGGTGGAGCTCCTACAATGAGCAGTTCTTC. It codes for CASSLGWSSYNEQFF.

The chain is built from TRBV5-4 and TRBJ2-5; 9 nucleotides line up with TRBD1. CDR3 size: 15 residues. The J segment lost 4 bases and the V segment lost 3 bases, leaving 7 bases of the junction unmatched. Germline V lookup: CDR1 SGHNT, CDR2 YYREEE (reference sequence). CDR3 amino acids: CASSWDRARRETQYF. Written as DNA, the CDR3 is TGTGCCAGCAGCTGGGACAGGGCGAGGAGAGAGACCCAGTACTTC.

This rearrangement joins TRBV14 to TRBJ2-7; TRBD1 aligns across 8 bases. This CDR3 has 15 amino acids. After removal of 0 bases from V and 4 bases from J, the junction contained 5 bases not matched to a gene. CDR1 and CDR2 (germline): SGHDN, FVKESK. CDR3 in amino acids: CASSQDRQGAYEQYF. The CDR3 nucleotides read TGTGCCAGCAGCCAAGATCGCCAGGGGGCTTACGAGCAGTACTTC.

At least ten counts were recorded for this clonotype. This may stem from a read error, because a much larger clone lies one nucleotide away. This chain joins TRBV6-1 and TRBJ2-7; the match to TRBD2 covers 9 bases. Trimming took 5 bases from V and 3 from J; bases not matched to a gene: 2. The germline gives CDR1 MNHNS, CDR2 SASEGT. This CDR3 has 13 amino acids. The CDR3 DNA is TGTGCCAGCAGTCTACTAGCGGGCTACGAGCAGTACTTC. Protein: CASSLLAGYEQYF.

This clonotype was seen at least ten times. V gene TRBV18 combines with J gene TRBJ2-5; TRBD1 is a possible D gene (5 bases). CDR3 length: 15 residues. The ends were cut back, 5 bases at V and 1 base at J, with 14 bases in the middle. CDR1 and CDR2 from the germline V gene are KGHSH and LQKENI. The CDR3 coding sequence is TGTGCCAGCTCAAGGTCAAGCAGGGTCCAAGAGACCCAGTACTTC. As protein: CASSRSSRVQETQYF.

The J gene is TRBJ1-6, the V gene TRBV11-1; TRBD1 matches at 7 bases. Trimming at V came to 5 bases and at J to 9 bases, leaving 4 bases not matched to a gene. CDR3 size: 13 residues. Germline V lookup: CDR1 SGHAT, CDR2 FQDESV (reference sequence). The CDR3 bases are TGTGCCAGCAGCCTGACAGGGAGTTCACCCCTCCACTTT. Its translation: CASSLTGSSPLHF.